These 32 T cell receptor beta chains came from one sample sequenced in a study of OX40 agonist ivuxolimab in advanced cancers. TCRdb's copy holds only in-frame clones and misses some; the assay was immunoSEQ multiplex PCR. Of tens of thousands of clones listed, over 75% are singletons. The sequencing used CD4+ or CD8+ T cells sorted from blood, collected in a trial of the OX40 agonist ivuxolimab. The source of these receptors is an adult with an advanced solid tumor such as melanoma, head and neck, liver or kidney cancer.

The chain joins TRBV9 to TRBJ2-2, with D possibly matching TRBD2 (5 bases). The CDR3 covers 16 residues. Between the trimmed V and J ends, which lost 3 bases and 0 bases, there was a span of 12 bases. Germline CDR1 and CDR2: SGDLS and YYNGEE. The CDR3 DNA sequence: TGTGCCAGCAGCGCCGTAGGGAGTTCGAACACCGGGGAGCTGTTTTTT. It specifies CASSAVGSSNTGELFF.

The V gene is TRBV28, the J gene TRBJ1-3, with 7 bases that match TRBD1. CDR1 and CDR2 from the germline V gene are MDHEN and SYDVKM. The CDR3 totals 16 residues. J was trimmed by 0 bases and V by 5 bases; bases with no gene match: 7. CDR3 nucleotides: TGTGCCAGCAGTCCGACAGGGAGGGACTCTGGAAACACCATATATTTT. It codes for CASSPTGRDSGNTIYF. Together with reference TRBV28 and TRBJ1-3, the CDR3 gives the full variable domain: DVKVTQSSRYLVKRTGEKVFLECVQDMDHENMFWYRQDPGLGLRLIYFSYDVKMKEKGDIPEGYSVSREKKERFSLILESASTNQTSMYLCASSPTGRDSGNTIYFGEGSWLTVV.

The rearrangement links TRBV6-6 to TRBJ1-5, with D unresolved. This CDR3 contains 12 residues. Germline CDR1 is MNHNY and CDR2 is SVGAGI (reference sequence). V was clipped by 7 bases and J by 3 bases, with 7 bases between them. The CDR3 here is CASKTNNQPQHF. As DNA, the CDR3 is TGTGCCAGCAAAACAAACAATCAGCCCCAGCATTTT.

The genes are TRBV2 and TRBJ2-7; 9 bases align to TRBD1. The V segment lost 9 bases and the J segment 2 bases; nucleotides outside the gene matches: 5. CDR3 length: 13 residues. The germline gives CDR1 SNHLY, CDR2 FYNNEI. The CDR3 region is CASWDRVTYEQYF. DNA for the CDR3: TGTGCCAGTTGGGACAGGGTAACCTACGAGCAGTACTTC.

This clone has more than one count but fewer than ten. The V gene is TRBV6-5, the J gene TRBJ2-7; unclear D gene. Germline CDR1 and CDR2: MNHEY and SVGAGI. V was trimmed by 2 bases and J by 5 bases, leaving 13 bases between them. This CDR3 comprises 14 residues. Here the CDR3 reads CASSYDGSPDEQYF. CDR3 in DNA: TGTGCCAGCAGTTACGACGGCAGTCCGGACGAGCAGTACTTC.

The J gene is TRBJ1-2, the V gene TRBV7-6; possible D gene TRBD1, 5 bases. This CDR3 contains 13 residues. V was cut by 1 base and J by 6 bases, with 9 bases left in between. Germline CDR1 is SGHVS and CDR2 is FNYEAQ. CDR3 protein: CASSLGLGDGYTF. CDR3 DNA sequence: TGTGCCAGCAGCTTAGGTTTGGGGGATGGCTACACCTTC.

This clone was counted a single time. V gene TRBV27 combines with J gene TRBJ1-1; a possible D gene is TRBD1 (5 bases). Germline CDR1 and CDR2: MNHEY and SMNVEV (reference sequence). The CDR3 covers 14 residues. V was trimmed by 2 bases and J by 1 base, leaving 8 bases between them. The CDR3 DNA reads TGTGCCAGCAGTTTAAGGGGCCCGAACACTGAAGCTTTCTTT. Translation: CASSLRGPNTEAFF.

The chain couples TRBV5-1 to TRBJ1-5, with D unclear. The CDR3 sequence is 13 residues long. Trimming took off 1 base at V and 6 bases at J, with 8 bases between the two ends. The germline CDR1 and CDR2 sequences are SGHRS and YFSETQ. The CDR3 reads CASSLKRAQPQHF. CDR3 nucleotide sequence: TGCGCCAGCAGCTTGAAGAGGGCTCAGCCCCAGCATTTT. The full variable domain, with the rest looked up from reference TRBV5-1 and TRBJ1-5, is KAGVTQTPRYLIKTRGQQVTLSCSPISGHRSVSWYQQTPGQGLQFLFEYFSETQRNKGNFPGRFSGRQFSNSRSEMNVSTLELGDSALYLCASSLKRAQPQHFGDGTRLSIL.

The genes are TRBV6-5 and TRBJ2-3; D gene unclear. The V end lost 4 bases, the J end lost 4 bases, and 9 bases lay between the germline ends. CDR1 and CDR2 (germline): MNHEY, SVGAGI. The CDR3 is 13 amino acids. CDR3 protein: CASSLQVSDTQYF. DNA of the CDR3: TGTGCCAGCAGTTTACAAGTATCAGATACGCAGTATTTT.

The genes are TRBV4-2 and TRBJ2-1; 10 bases line up with TRBD2. This CDR3 is built from 17 residues. V shed 1 base, J shed 7 bases, and the junction held 10 bases outside the gene matches. Germline loops: CDR1 LGHNA, CDR2 YNFKEQ. In DNA form, the CDR3 reads TGTGCCAGCAGCCAAGCCCTTCTAGCGGGAGAGGGGAATGAGCAGTTCTTC. Its translation: CASSQALLAGEGNEQFF.

The chain has TRBV4-1 and TRBJ1-1; D is perhaps TRBD1 (5 bases). CDR1 and CDR2 from the germline V gene are MGHRA and YSYEKL. The CDR3 spans 14 residues. The V end lost 4 bases, the J end lost 1 base, and 10 bases lay between the germline ends. In DNA, the CDR3 is TGCGCCAGCAGCCTTCCCGGACAGAACACTGAAGCTTTCTTT. Residues: CASSLPGQNTEAFF.

The chain links TRBV27 to TRBJ2-1; D might be TRBD1 (5 bases). Trimming removed 5 bases from V and 7 bases from J, with 6 bases in between. The V gene's germline CDR1 is MNHEY and CDR2 SMNVEV (reference sequence). The CDR3 runs to 11 residues. The chain's CDR3 is CASSKGNEQFF. The CDR3 bases are TGTGCCAGCAGTAAGGGGAATGAGCAGTTCTTC.

The chain couples TRBV28 to TRBJ2-2, with 8 bases identical to TRBD2. The J segment lost 5 bases and the V segment lost 6 bases, leaving 8 bases of the junction unmatched. The CDR3 runs 15 residues. Germline-derived CDR1 and CDR2 are MDHEN and SYDVKM. The CDR3 loop reads CASRPGTRGTGELFF. DNA for the CDR3: TGTGCCAGCAGACCCGGGACTAGGGGGACCGGGGAGCTGTTTTTT. Complete variable domain (other parts from reference TRBV28 and TRBJ2-2): DVKVTQSSRYLVKRTGEKVFLECVQDMDHENMFWYRQDPGLGLRLIYFSYDVKMKEKGDIPEGYSVSREKKERFSLILESASTNQTSMYLCASRPGTRGTGELFFGEGSRLTVL.

V gene TRBV27 combines with J gene TRBJ2-3; TRBD1 or TRBD2 may be the D gene (6 bases each). The germline V and J ends were trimmed by 1 base and 6 bases, with 11 bases remaining between them. CDR1 is MNHEY, CDR2 SMNVEV, per germline (reference sequence). The CDR3 spans 14 residues. CDR3 bases: TGTGCCAGCAGTTTATGGGGGGCTGGGGATACGCAGTATTTT. Protein sequence: CASSLWGAGDTQYF.

The chain is built from TRBV11-2 and TRBJ2-3; 7 bases line up with TRBD2. This CDR3 is 14 amino acids long. V lost 4 bases and J lost 4; bases outside the gene matches: 5. Germline V CDR1 and CDR2: SGHAT, FQNNGV. The CDR3 DNA follows: TGTGCCAGCAGCTCCGGACTAGGGGCAGATACGCAGTATTTT. Translating gives CASSSGLGADTQYF. Variable domain in full (rest from reference TRBV11-2 and TRBJ2-3): EAGVAQSPRYKIIEKRQSVAFWCNPISGHATLYWYQQILGQGPKLLIQFQNNGVVDDSQLPKDRFSAERLKGVDSTLKIQPAKLEDSAVYLCASSSGLGADTQYFGPGTRLTVL.

The gene calls are TRBV7-9 and TRBJ1-1; D is perhaps TRBD1 (5 bases). CDR3 length: 15 residues. Germline V gene data show CDR1 as SEHNR and CDR2 as FQNEAQ (reference sequence). The germline V and J ends were trimmed by 4 bases and 4 bases, with 16 bases remaining between them. CDR3 coding DNA: TGTGCCAGCAGCTCAACGAGGGGCCCCATCACTGAAGCTTTCTTT. Protein sequence: CASSSTRGPITEAFF.

The rearrangement uses TRBV4-3 and TRBJ2-1; a weak D match, TRBD2 (6 bases). Per the germline V gene, CDR1 is LGHNA and CDR2 is YSLEER. Trimming removed 0 bases at V and 4 bases at J, with 10 bases between. The CDR3 is made up of 15 amino acids. The CDR3 region has the DNA TGCGCCAGCAGCCAAGACGGGGGTAGATACAATGAGCAGTTCTTC. It specifies CASSQDGGRYNEQFF.

V usage is TRBV27 and J usage is TRBJ1-2; D possibly corresponds to TRBD1 (5 bases). V lost 3 bases to trimming and J lost 2 bases, with 13 bases between them. Germline loops: CDR1 MNHEY, CDR2 SMNVEV (reference sequence). The CDR3 has 15 amino acids. CDR3 residues: CASSLVRDSNYGYTF. CDR3 nucleotides: TGTGCCAGCAGTTTGGTCCGGGACTCCAACTATGGCTACACCTTC.

CDR3 sequence (DNA): TGTGCCAGCTCATCCGGACTAGCGGGAACTCAAGAGACCCAGTACTTC. Its protein product is CASSSGLAGTQETQYF. The gene calls are TRBV18 and TRBJ2-5; 12 bases agree with TRBD2. The CDR3 loop spans 16 amino acids. Losses at the gene ends were 5 bases for V and 2 bases for J; bases not matched to a gene: 6. CDR1 is KGHSH, CDR2 LQKENI, per germline.

This sequence joins TRBV5-8 and TRBJ2-6; TRBD2 is a possible D gene (6 bases). Trimming left V 7 bases short and J 2 bases short, with 16 bases between. The CDR3 spans 16 residues. From germline, CDR1 is SGHTS and CDR2 YDEGEE. In DNA form, the CDR3 reads TGTGCCAGCCGGCTTTGGGGGGAGGCTGGGGCCAACGTCCTGACTTTC. Its protein product is CASRLWGEAGANVLTF.

This chain joins TRBV7-9 and TRBJ2-1; TRBD2 matches 10 bases. V lost 1 base, J lost 8 bases, and 5 bases stayed unmatched. The CDR3 has 15 residues. Per germline, CDR1 SEHNR and CDR2 FQNEAQ (reference sequence). The CDR3 DNA follows: TGTGCCAGCAGCTTAGGTCTAGCGGGAGACCATGAGCAGTTCTTC. This encodes CASSLGLAGDHEQFF.

V gene TRBV6-6 combines with J gene TRBJ2-7, with D tentatively TRBD1 (5 bases). The CDR3 covers 14 residues. V was cut by 0 bases and J by 5 bases, with 11 bases left in between. CDR1 is MNHNY and CDR2 is SVGAGI in the germline V gene (reference sequence). In DNA, the CDR3 is TGTGCCAGCAGTTACTCGGGGCCACGCGACGAGCAGTACTTC. As protein: CASSYSGPRDEQYF.

J is TRBJ2-1 and V is TRBV5-1, with a weak D call TRBD2 (5 bases). CDR1 is SGHRS, CDR2 YFSETQ, per germline. V gave up 4 bases and J gave up 10 bases, with 15 bases separating them. The CDR3 is made up of 13 amino acids. The CDR3 nucleotides read TGCGCCAGCAGCCTCGGACTCACTAGAGAGCAGTTCTTC. As protein: CASSLGLTREQFF.

The chain is built from TRBV21-1 and TRBJ1-2. TRBV21-1 is a known pseudogene. CDR3 length: 11 amino acids. This CDR3 is CASSARDGYTF. CDR3 coding DNA: TGTGCCAGCAGCGCTAGGGATGGCTACACCTTC.

The chain has TRBV4-3 and TRBJ2-1; 11 bases are a match to TRBD2. V was clipped by 0 bases and J by 12 bases; unmatched bases: 7. This CDR3 is 15 amino acids long. Germline CDR1 and CDR2: LGHNA and YSLEER. DNA for the CDR3: TGCGCCAGCAGCCAAGACGAGACTAGCGGGATACTGCAGTTCTTC. This sequence encodes CASSQDETSGILQFF.

This sequence joins TRBV29-1 and TRBJ2-1; D gene unclear. The CDR3 consists of 14 residues. CDR1 is SQVTM, CDR2 ANQGSEA, per germline. V shed 3 bases and J shed 8 bases, with 17 bases lying between them. The CDR3 nucleotides read TGCAGCGTTGAGGGCCGTGAGCATTTCTATGAGCAGTTCTTC. Encoded protein: CSVEGREHFYEQFF.

This clone was counted between two and nine times. The J gene is TRBJ1-5, the V gene TRBV19, with a weak D call TRBD1 (6 bases). The CDR3 covers 14 residues. CDR1 is LNHDA and CDR2 is SQIVND in the germline V gene (reference sequence). Trimming cost V 4 bases and J 5 bases, with 12 bases left between them. Written as DNA, the CDR3 is TGTGCCAGTAGTAGGTACAGGGATGATCAGCCCCAGCATTTT. This encodes CASSRYRDDQPQHF.

The chain combines TRBV19 with TRBJ1-5, with D possibly TRBD1 on 5 matching bases. Germline V gives CDR1 LNHDA, CDR2 SQIVND (reference sequence). V was cut by 2 bases and J by 5 bases, with 13 bases left in between. The CDR3 sequence is 15 residues long. CDR3 protein: CASSIQGITYQPQHF. The CDR3 DNA is TGTGCCAGTAGTATACAGGGCATTACTTATCAGCCCCAGCATTTT.

The CDR3 sequence: CASSSPRTGELFF. CDR3 nucleotide sequence: TGTGCCAGCAGTTCCCCCCGAACCGGGGAGCTGTTTTTT. The chain links TRBV27 to TRBJ2-2, with D hard to call. CDR1 is MNHEY and CDR2 is SMNVEV in the germline V gene (reference sequence). The CDR3 contains 13 residues. V gave up 4 bases and J gave up 5 bases, with 8 bases separating them.

The V and J genes are TRBV28 and TRBJ2-3; 9 bases align to TRBD2. Germline-derived CDR1 and CDR2 are MDHEN and SYDVKM. The CDR3 covers 16 residues. Losses at the gene ends were 6 bases for V and 6 bases for J; bases not matched to a gene: 13. The CDR3 DNA reads as TGTGCCAGCAGCTCTGCCTTAGCGGGGGACGGGGATACGCAGTATTTT. Translated: CASSSALAGDGDTQYF.

The chain carries TRBV4-2 and TRBJ2-7; 9 positions match TRBD1. Unmatched junction bases numbered 7, after V lost 2 bases and J lost 2 bases. The CDR3 is made up of 16 amino acids. Per germline, CDR1 LGHNA and CDR2 YNFKEQ. CDR3 sequence: CASSQFEGQGTYEQYF. The CDR3 DNA sequence: TGTGCCAGCAGCCAATTCGAGGGACAGGGCACCTACGAGCAGTACTTC.

The chain is built from TRBV15 and TRBJ2-7; possible D gene TRBD1, 6 bases. Germline values: CDR1 LNHNV, CDR2 YYDKDF (reference sequence). The CDR3 extends over 13 amino acids. Trimming removed 1 base at V and 5 bases at J, with 9 bases between. This CDR3 reads CATSRAGDDEQYF. The CDR3 nucleotides are TGTGCCACCAGCAGAGCAGGGGACGACGAGCAGTACTTC.